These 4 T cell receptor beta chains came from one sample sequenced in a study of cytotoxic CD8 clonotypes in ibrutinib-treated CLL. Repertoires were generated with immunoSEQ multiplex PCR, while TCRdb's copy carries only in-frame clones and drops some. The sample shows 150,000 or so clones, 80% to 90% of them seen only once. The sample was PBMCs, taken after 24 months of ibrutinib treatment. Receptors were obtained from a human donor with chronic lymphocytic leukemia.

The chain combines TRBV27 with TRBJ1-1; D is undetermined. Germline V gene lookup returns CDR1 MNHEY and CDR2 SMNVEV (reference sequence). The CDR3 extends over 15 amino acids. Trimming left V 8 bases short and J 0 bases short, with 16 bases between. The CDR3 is CASGESTVMNTEAFF. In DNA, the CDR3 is TGTGCCAGCGGAGAAAGTACAGTCATGAACACTGAAGCTTTCTTT.

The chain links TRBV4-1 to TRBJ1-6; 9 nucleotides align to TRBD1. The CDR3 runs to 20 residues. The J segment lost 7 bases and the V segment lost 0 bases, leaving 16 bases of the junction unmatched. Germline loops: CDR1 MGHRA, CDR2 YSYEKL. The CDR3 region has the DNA TGCGCCAGCAGCCAAGAGGTGGGACAGGGCCCCCTGATATTCAATTCACCCCTCCACTTT. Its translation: CASSQEVGQGPLIFNSPLHF.

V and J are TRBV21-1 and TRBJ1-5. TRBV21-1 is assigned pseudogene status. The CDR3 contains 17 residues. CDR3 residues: CASSKKCVLPINQPQHF. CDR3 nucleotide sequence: TGTGCCAGCAGCAAAAAATGCGTCTTGCCTATCAATCAGCCCCAGCATTTT.

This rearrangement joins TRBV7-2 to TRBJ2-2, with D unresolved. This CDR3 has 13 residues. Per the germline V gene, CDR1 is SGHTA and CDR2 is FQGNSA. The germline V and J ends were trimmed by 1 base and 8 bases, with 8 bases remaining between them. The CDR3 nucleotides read TGTGCCAGCAGCTTAGGGCCTTCGGGGGAGCTGTTTTTT. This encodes CASSLGPSGELFF.